This TCR beta chain derives from a study of T cells in localized non-small cell lung cancer (dated by TCRdb to about 2020). Regarding the study in general: The study examined T cell repertoires in roughly 240 patients with early-stage NSCLC and compared tumors with uninvolved tumor-adjacent lungs. The cohort consisted of roughly 240 treatment-naive NSCLC patients whose localized lung tumors had been resected. The mean age of the NSCLC patients was approximately 71 years, with approximately 130 men and around 110 women. Results and caveats for the whole study, not just this receptor: Because the study design was exploratory, TCR variables were selected using unadjusted p-values without false-discovery rate correction. The highest T cell clonality was observed in uninvolved tumor-adjacent lung, where clonality exceeded that of tumor, suggesting that antigenic responses were more focused in uninvolved tumor-adjacent lung. Longer overall survival was associated with higher blood T cell density, whereas shorter survival was associated with higher adjacent-lung clonality. Because multi-region tumor sequencing was not done, intratumor heterogeneity could not be ruled out. A median of 57 of the top 100 tumor clones turned up in the paired uninvolved adjacent lung, and 25 to 30 of those clones also ranked among the top 100 of that same adjacent lung.

At diagnosis, peripheral blood, uninvolved tumor-adjacent lung and tumor were collected and stored as a combination of fresh-frozen and FFPE material. Blood samples were analyzed as peripheral blood mononuclear cells for TCR repertoire profiling. The immunoSEQ Assay was used to sequence TCR beta CDR3 regions from DNA. Per the original workflow: T cell density was computed as TCR beta template counts normalized to usable DNA estimated by amplifying housekeeping genes. Richness was estimated using the preseqR package, with extrapolation to 400,000 templates for PBMC samples and to 120,000 templates for tissue samples. Clonality was taken to be one minus Pielou's evenness. To identify tissue-enriched TCRs, differential abundance testing was run on productive amino-acid clonotypes with a minimum total count of 5 and an alpha of 0.1. The Jaccard Index and the Morisita Overlap Index were used to measure how much the repertoires overlapped between compartments. GLIPH grouped TCR beta CDR3s together with public tetramer-defined viral CDR3s, and a viral motif had to include at least three viral sequences and also show V-gene enrichment. This is the immuneACCESS table as TCRdb keeps it, with only in-frame sequences that have V and J called. A part of the clones is gone; compared with another copy, unresolved V genes explain less than half, and the rest is unexplained. V and J calls and clone size follow that table, whereas D and trimming were derived from the DNA. For this sample there are tens of thousands of clones; approximately 83% appear just once. The ten largest account for nearly 5% of the sample.

Of note for this clone: There is no known antigen for this receptor. No quality values exist for individual bases; no much larger clone is one base distant.

The TCR was taken from a man aged 35 to 69 with stage II lung adenocarcinoma. The sequenced sample was PBMCs, obtained before any cancer treatment.

In nucleotide form, the sequence is TGTGCCAGCAGGGCGGGGGGAAAGAACACCGGGGAGCTGTTTTTT. Its translation is CASRAGGKNTGELFF. The chain employs TRBV5-4 and TRBJ2-2; TRBD2 lines up with 8 middle nucleotides. V is trimmed back by 5 bases and J by 1 base, and the junction contains 4 bases that no gene match accounts for. The cysteine opens and the phenylalanine closes a CDR3 of 15 amino acids. Just the 45-base CDR3 DNA is kept, in frame starting at base 1. Looking up the germline V gene (reference sequence) yields CDR1 SGHNT and CDR2 YYREEE.